The 4 T cell receptor beta chains given below trace back to one sample, sequenced in a study of cytomegalovirus exposure and HLA in healthy donors. The PCR had 60 Vbeta and 13 Jbeta primers. Generated by immunoSEQ multiplex PCR, the TCRdb table keeps only in-frame clones and is missing some. The data show around 100,000 clones, 82% seen once. Sequencing was carried out using PBMCs. These TCRs come from a woman between 18 and 29 years old in good health and CMV-seronegative.

This chain links TRBV14 with TRBJ2-7; TRBD2 matches at 9 bases. CDR1 is SGHDN and CDR2 is FVKESK in the germline V gene. The CDR3 runs to 14 residues. Trimming at V came to 4 bases and at J to 2 bases, leaving 3 bases not matched to a gene. The DNA for the CDR3 is TGTGCCAGCAGCCGGACTAGCGCAACCTACGAGCAGTACTTC. Translated, it gives CASSRTSATYEQYF.

The chain combines TRBV5-1 with TRBJ1-5; 8 nucleotides agree with TRBD1. V was pared by 1 base and J by 5 bases, with 5 bases of the junction left unmatched. Germline lookup yields CDR1 SGHRS and CDR2 YFSETQ. This CDR3 is 15 amino acids long. CDR3 coding DNA: TGCGCCAGCAGCTTGACAGGGGGTGTCCATCAGCCCCAGCATTTT. Translation gives CASSLTGGVHQPQHF.

The sample holds one count of this clone. The rearrangement links TRBV5-1 to TRBJ2-1, with D perhaps TRBD2 (7 bases). The CDR3 contains 17 residues. Germline V gene data show CDR1 as SGHRS and CDR2 as YFSETQ. V was pared by 5 bases and J by 0 bases, with 18 bases between. The CDR3: CASRSLRGEGSYNEQFF. CDR3 coding DNA: TGCGCCAGCAGAAGCCTGAGGGGGGAGGGCTCCTACAATGAGCAGTTCTTC. Drawing the rest from reference TRBV5-1 and TRBJ2-1, the complete variable domain is KAGVTQTPRYLIKTRGQQVTLSCSPISGHRSVSWYQQTPGQGLQFLFEYFSETQRNKGNFPGRFSGRQFSNSRSEMNVSTLELGDSALYLCASRSLRGEGSYNEQFFGPGTRLTVL.

The chain links TRBV11-2 to TRBJ1-5, with D perhaps TRBD1 (5 bases). The CDR3 extends over 15 amino acids. The germline V gene has CDR1 SGHAT and CDR2 FQNNGV. V shed 4 bases and J shed 6 bases, with 16 bases lying between them. CDR3: CASSSISQGGQPQHF. Written as DNA, the CDR3 is TGTGCCAGCAGCTCGATATCTCAGGGAGGTCAGCCCCAGCATTTT. The full variable domain, completed using reference TRBV11-2 and TRBJ1-5, is EAGVAQSPRYKIIEKRQSVAFWCNPISGHATLYWYQQILGQGPKLLIQFQNNGVVDDSQLPKDRFSAERLKGVDSTLKIQPAKLEDSAVYLCASSSISQGGQPQHFGDGTRLSIL.